Listed below are T cell receptor beta chains from one sample, sequenced in a study of T-cell reconstitution after alpha-beta-depleted transplantation in children. TCRdb redid the calling of the PCR reads with MiXCR, one entry per CDR3 protein. The table lists about 76,000 distinct CDR3 sequences, roughly 13% of them singletons. The specimen was PBMCs, mostly from graft donor cells, collected 180 days after TCRalphabeta/CD19-depleted stem cell transplant. The receptors originated from a male patient aged 2-15 years who had a stem cell transplant for acute lymphoblastic leukemia, so the T cells may come from the graft donor. Both conserved end residues are part of each CDR3. Fields, in order: clone size, D gene, V gene, J gene, CDR3 length, CDR3 protein, CDR3 DNA. D genes are given only for firm matches. Rows give clone size only sometimes, using once, few, many, or a class for an expanded clone.

abundance: .
d_gene: .
v_gene: TRBV7-9
j_gene: TRBJ1-2
len: 13
CDR3aa: CASSFHIYPSYTF
CDR3nt: TGTGCCAGCAGCTTCCACATCTACCCGAGCTACACCTTC

abundance: few
d_gene: .
v_gene: TRBV10-3
j_gene: TRBJ1-6
len: 13
CDR3aa: CAITTSVSSPLHF
CDR3nt: TGTGCCATCACGACGTCTGTCTCTTCACCCCTCCACTTT

abundance: many
d_gene: .
v_gene: TRBV5-1
j_gene: TRBJ2-1
len: 16
CDR3aa: CASSLDQGFRYNEQFF
CDR3nt: TGCGCCAGCAGCTTGGATCAGGGATTCAGGTACAATGAGCAGTTCTTC

abundance: few
d_gene: .
v_gene: TRBV20-1
j_gene: TRBJ2-7
len: 12
CDR3aa: CSALAQTYEQYF
CDR3nt: TGCAGTGCTCTAGCGCAAACCTACGAGCAGTACTTC

abundance: few
d_gene: .
v_gene: TRBV28
j_gene: TRBJ2-7
len: 14
CDR3aa: CASSWGTASYEQYF
CDR3nt: TGTGCCAGCAGCTGGGGGACTGCCTCCTACGAGCAGTACTTC

abundance: .
d_gene: .
v_gene: TRBV3-1
j_gene: TRBJ2-2
len: 14
CDR3aa: CASSPIRGTGELFF
CDR3nt: TGTGCCAGCAGCCCGATTCGGGGAACCGGGGAGCTGTTTTTT

abundance: .
d_gene: .
v_gene: TRBV10-2
j_gene: TRBJ2-2
len: 12
CDR3aa: CASARGLRELFF
CDR3nt: TGCGCCAGCGCCCGGGGGCTCAGGGAGCTGTTTTTT

abundance: few
d_gene: TRBD2
v_gene: TRBV9
j_gene: TRBJ2-1
len: 15
CDR3aa: CASSGGLARHNEQFF
CDR3nt: TGTGCCAGCAGCGGCGGACTAGCGAGGCACAATGAGCAGTTCTTC

abundance: .
d_gene: .
v_gene: TRBV7-6
j_gene: TRBJ1-4
len: 13
CDR3aa: CASSLGGSEKLFF
CDR3nt: TGTGCCAGCAGCTTAGGGGGCTCTGAAAAACTGTTTTTT

abundance: .
d_gene: .
v_gene: TRBV24-1
j_gene: TRBJ2-3
len: 14
CDR3aa: CATSDLRGPDTQYF
CDR3nt: TGTGCCACCAGTGATTTGAGAGGCCCGGATACGCAGTATTTT

abundance: few
d_gene: TRBD2
v_gene: TRBV20-1
j_gene: TRBJ2-2
len: 14
CDR3aa: CSARGSSGTGELFF
CDR3nt: TGCAGTGCTAGAGGGTCTAGCGGTACCGGGGAGCTGTTTTTT

abundance: few
d_gene: .
v_gene: TRBV7-2
j_gene: TRBJ2-7
len: 12
CDR3aa: CASSLAVGEQYF
CDR3nt: TGTGCCAGCAGCTTAGCGGTCGGGGAGCAGTACTTC

abundance: .
d_gene: TRBD1
v_gene: TRBV5-1
j_gene: TRBJ2-7
len: 14
CDR3aa: CASEPGQGPYEQYF
CDR3nt: TGCGCCAGCGAACCGGGACAGGGGCCCTACGAGCAGTACTTC

abundance: .
d_gene: .
v_gene: TRBV5-1
j_gene: TRBJ2-3
len: 14
CDR3aa: CASSLRMVQDTQYF
CDR3nt: TGCGCCAGCAGCTTAAGGATGGTTCAAGATACGCAGTATTTT

abundance: .
d_gene: TRBD2
v_gene: TRBV4-3
j_gene: TRBJ2-2
len: 17
CDR3aa: CASSPRVAGSLRRELFF
CDR3nt: TGCGCCAGCAGCCCGCGGGTAGCGGGGTCCCTCCGCCGGGAGCTGTTTTTT

abundance: many
d_gene: .
v_gene: TRBV4-3
j_gene: TRBJ1-6
len: 16
CDR3aa: CASSQRRGAYNSPLHF
CDR3nt: TGCGCCAGCAGCCAAAGGAGGGGGGCCTATAATTCACCCCTCCACTTT

abundance: few
d_gene: TRBD2
v_gene: TRBV5-1
j_gene: TRBJ2-1
len: 14
CDR3aa: CASSSASGPNEQFF
CDR3nt: TGCGCCAGCAGCTCCGCTAGCGGGCCCAATGAGCAGTTCTTC

abundance: few
d_gene: TRBD1
v_gene: TRBV7-2
j_gene: TRBJ2-5
len: 14
CDR3aa: CASTQDRAGETQYF
CDR3nt: TGTGCCAGCACCCAGGACAGGGCGGGGGAGACCCAGTACTTC

abundance: .
d_gene: TRBD1
v_gene: TRBV7-2
j_gene: TRBJ2-2
len: 16
CDR3aa: CASSRQGAVGTGELFF
CDR3nt: TGTGCCAGCAGCCGACAGGGGGCAGTGGGGACCGGGGAGCTGTTTTTT

abundance: .
d_gene: .
v_gene: TRBV6-1
j_gene: TRBJ1-1
len: 15
CDR3aa: CASSGLSGLNTEAFF
CDR3nt: TGTGCCAGCAGTGGCCTTTCGGGGCTGAACACTGAAGCTTTCTTT

abundance: .
d_gene: TRBD1
v_gene: TRBV5-1
j_gene: TRBJ2-7
len: 14
CDR3aa: CASSLNQGAYEQYF
CDR3nt: TGCGCCAGCAGCTTGAACCAGGGGGCCTACGAGCAGTACTTC

abundance: few
d_gene: .
v_gene: TRBV28
j_gene: TRBJ2-5
len: 12
CDR3aa: CASSLRQETQYF
CDR3nt: TGTGCCAGCAGTTTACGGCAAGAGACCCAGTACTTC

abundance: few
d_gene: .
v_gene: TRBV20-1
j_gene: TRBJ1-5
len: 11
CDR3aa: CSAYLSGPQHF
CDR3nt: TGCAGTGCTTATCTTTCGGGGCCCCAGCATTTT

abundance: few
d_gene: .
v_gene: TRBV4-3
j_gene: TRBJ2-4
len: 15
CDR3aa: CASSQLAKAKNIQYF
CDR3nt: TGCGCCAGCAGCCAACTAGCGAAAGCCAAAAACATTCAGTACTTC

abundance: many
d_gene: TRBD1
v_gene: TRBV9
j_gene: TRBJ2-7
len: 17
CDR3aa: CASSGYGPGQGAREQYF
CDR3nt: TGTGCCAGCAGCGGTTATGGGCCGGGACAGGGGGCTCGAGAGCAGTACTTC

abundance: few
d_gene: .
v_gene: TRBV10-3
j_gene: TRBJ1-4
len: 13
CDR3aa: CAISESWGEKLFF
CDR3nt: TGTGCCATCAGTGAGTCTTGGGGTGAAAAACTGTTTTTT

abundance: few
d_gene: TRBD1
v_gene: TRBV10-3
j_gene: TRBJ2-6
len: 16
CDR3aa: CALSGQGSSGANVLTF
CDR3nt: TGTGCCCTCTCGGGACAGGGCTCTTCTGGGGCCAACGTCCTGACTTTC

abundance: many
d_gene: .
v_gene: TRBV5-1
j_gene: TRBJ2-1
len: 15
CDR3aa: CASSAGRSSYNEQFF
CDR3nt: TGCGCCAGCAGCGCAGGCCGGAGCTCCTACAATGAGCAGTTCTTC

abundance: few
d_gene: .
v_gene: TRBV19
j_gene: TRBJ2-6
len: 16
CDR3aa: CASSGRGRYEANVLTF
CDR3nt: TGTGCCAGTAGTGGCAGGGGCCGCTATGAGGCCAACGTCCTGACTTTC

abundance: once
d_gene: TRBD1
v_gene: TRBV25-1
j_gene: TRBJ2-6
len: 18
CDR3aa: CASSSSGTGVSEANVLTF
CDR3nt: TGTGCCAGCTCTTCTTCCGGGACAGGGGTCTCTGAGGCCAACGTCCTGACTTTC

abundance: few
d_gene: .
v_gene: TRBV12-3/TRBV12-4
j_gene: TRBJ2-6
len: 17
CDR3aa: CASSLYPGRSGANVLTF
CDR3nt: TGTGCCAGCAGTTTATATCCCGGGCGGTCCGGGGCCAACGTCCTGACTTTC

abundance: .
d_gene: TRBD2
v_gene: TRBV28
j_gene: TRBJ2-5
len: 15
CDR3aa: CASSPPGLAGETQYF
CDR3nt: TGTGCCAGCAGTCCGCCGGGACTAGCGGGGGAGACCCAGTACTTC

abundance: many
d_gene: .
v_gene: TRBV20-1
j_gene: TRBJ1-1
len: 14
CDR3aa: CSASLAGRRTEAFF
CDR3nt: TGCAGTGCTAGTCTCGCAGGCAGGCGGACTGAAGCTTTCTTT

abundance: medium-sized
d_gene: .
v_gene: TRBV7-9
j_gene: TRBJ2-6
len: 13
CDR3aa: CASTQAGANVLTF
CDR3nt: TGTGCCAGCACCCAGGCTGGGGCCAACGTCCTGACTTTC

abundance: few
d_gene: TRBD1
v_gene: TRBV10-3
j_gene: TRBJ2-5
len: 14
CDR3aa: CAINGQGAGETQYF
CDR3nt: TGTGCCATCAATGGCCAGGGGGCTGGAGAGACCCAGTACTTC

abundance: few
d_gene: .
v_gene: TRBV12-3/TRBV12-4
j_gene: TRBJ2-6
len: 15
CDR3aa: CASRVDKTGANVLTF
CDR3nt: TGTGCCAGCAGGGTGGATAAAACTGGGGCCAACGTCCTGACTTTC

abundance: .
d_gene: TRBD2
v_gene: TRBV7-2
j_gene: TRBJ2-7
len: 13
CDR3aa: CASSPGLAREQYF
CDR3nt: TGTGCCAGCAGCCCGGGACTAGCGAGAGAGCAGTACTTC

abundance: .
d_gene: .
v_gene: TRBV19
j_gene: TRBJ1-5
len: 12
CDR3aa: CASSMLRQPQHF
CDR3nt: TGTGCCAGTAGTATGCTTCGGCAGCCCCAGCATTTT

abundance: .
d_gene: .
v_gene: TRBV7-2
j_gene: TRBJ2-6
len: 16
CDR3aa: CASSLLGSTGANVLTF
CDR3nt: TGTGCCAGCAGCTTACTCGGTAGCACTGGGGCCAACGTCCTGACTTTC

abundance: few
d_gene: TRBD1
v_gene: TRBV11-2
j_gene: TRBJ2-4
len: 15
CDR3aa: CASSLRRDRANIQYF
CDR3nt: TGTGCCAGCAGCTTACGCCGGGACAGGGCGAACATTCAGTACTTC

abundance: .
d_gene: .
v_gene: TRBV20-1
j_gene: TRBJ1-2
len: 13
CDR3aa: CSARDGSNYGYTF
CDR3nt: TGCAGTGCCAGGGACGGTTCTAACTATGGCTACACCTTC

abundance: few
d_gene: .
v_gene: TRBV6-2/TRBV6-3
j_gene: TRBJ1-5
len: 16
CDR3aa: CASSYSRTAGSRPQHF
CDR3nt: TGTGCCAGCAGTTACTCTAGGACAGCCGGTTCACGGCCCCAGCATTTT

abundance: many
d_gene: .
v_gene: TRBV28
j_gene: TRBJ2-6
len: 14
CDR3aa: CASLPGDGANVLTF
CDR3nt: TGTGCCAGCCTCCCAGGGGACGGGGCCAACGTCCTGACTTTC

abundance: few
d_gene: TRBD2
v_gene: TRBV20-1
j_gene: TRBJ2-7
len: 14
CDR3aa: CSAAGLAGGVEQYF
CDR3nt: TGCAGTGCCGCCGGACTAGCGGGGGGGGTGGAGCAGTACTTC

abundance: few
d_gene: TRBD2
v_gene: TRBV9
j_gene: TRBJ2-1
len: 15
CDR3aa: CASSQSGSSYNEQFF
CDR3nt: TGTGCCAGCTCCCAAAGCGGGAGCTCCTACAATGAGCAGTTCTTC

abundance: .
d_gene: TRBD1
v_gene: TRBV27
j_gene: TRBJ2-3
len: 17
CDR3aa: CASSGHRGWTSTDTQYF
CDR3nt: TGTGCCAGCAGCGGGCACAGGGGCTGGACTAGCACAGATACGCAGTATTTT

abundance: .
d_gene: .
v_gene: TRBV5-6
j_gene: TRBJ1-3
len: 15
CDR3aa: CASSIISGKGNTIYF
CDR3nt: TGTGCCAGCAGCATAATTTCAGGGAAAGGAAACACCATATATTTT

abundance: .
d_gene: TRBD1
v_gene: TRBV15
j_gene: TRBJ2-2
len: 15
CDR3aa: CATSRVTGYTGELFF
CDR3nt: TGTGCCACCAGCAGAGTGACAGGGTACACCGGGGAGCTGTTTTTT

abundance: large
d_gene: .
v_gene: TRBV6-2/TRBV6-3
j_gene: TRBJ2-7
len: 12
CDR3aa: CASSYNFYEQYF
CDR3nt: TGTGCCAGCAGTTACAACTTCTACGAGCAGTACTTC

abundance: .
d_gene: .
v_gene: TRBV7-2
j_gene: TRBJ1-1
len: 14
CDR3aa: CASSLERRRGKAFF
CDR3nt: TGTGCCAGCAGCTTAGAACGAAGAAGAGGAAAAGCTTTCTTT

abundance: few
d_gene: .
v_gene: TRBV10-2
j_gene: TRBJ2-7
len: 14
CDR3aa: CASSEYAGSYEQYF
CDR3nt: TGCGCCAGCAGTGAGTATGCAGGTTCCTACGAGCAGTACTTC

abundance: .
d_gene: .
v_gene: TRBV7-2
j_gene: TRBJ1-1
len: 16
CDR3aa: CASSLSPRTGNTEAFF
CDR3nt: TGTGCCAGCAGCTTAAGCCCTCGTACAGGAAACACTGAAGCTTTCTTT

abundance: .
d_gene: .
v_gene: TRBV4-3
j_gene: TRBJ2-7
len: 15
CDR3aa: CASRSSSGGSYEQYF
CDR3nt: TGCGCCAGCAGATCTTCCTCCGGAGGCTCCTACGAGCAGTACTTC

abundance: many
d_gene: .
v_gene: TRBV4-1
j_gene: TRBJ1-4
len: 14
CDR3aa: CASSSFATNEKLFF
CDR3nt: TGCGCCAGCAGCTCTTTCGCAACTAATGAAAAACTGTTTTTT

abundance: .
d_gene: TRBD2
v_gene: TRBV20-1
j_gene: TRBJ2-1
len: 14
CDR3aa: CSARRLAGVYEQFF
CDR3nt: TGCAGTGCTAGAAGACTAGCGGGAGTGTATGAGCAGTTCTTC